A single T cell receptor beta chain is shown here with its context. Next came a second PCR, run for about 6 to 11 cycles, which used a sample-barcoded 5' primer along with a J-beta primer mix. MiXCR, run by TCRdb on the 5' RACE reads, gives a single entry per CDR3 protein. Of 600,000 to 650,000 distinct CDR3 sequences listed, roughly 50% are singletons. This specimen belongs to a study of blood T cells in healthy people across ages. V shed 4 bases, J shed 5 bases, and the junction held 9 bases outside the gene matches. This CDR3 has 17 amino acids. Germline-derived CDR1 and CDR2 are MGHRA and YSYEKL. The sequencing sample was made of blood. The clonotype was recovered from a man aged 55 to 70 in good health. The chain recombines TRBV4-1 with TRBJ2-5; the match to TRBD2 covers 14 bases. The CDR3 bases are TGCGCCAGCAGCCGGTCGAGACTAGCGGGGGGGAGGGAGACCCAGTACTTC. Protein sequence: CASSRSRLAGGRETQYF.